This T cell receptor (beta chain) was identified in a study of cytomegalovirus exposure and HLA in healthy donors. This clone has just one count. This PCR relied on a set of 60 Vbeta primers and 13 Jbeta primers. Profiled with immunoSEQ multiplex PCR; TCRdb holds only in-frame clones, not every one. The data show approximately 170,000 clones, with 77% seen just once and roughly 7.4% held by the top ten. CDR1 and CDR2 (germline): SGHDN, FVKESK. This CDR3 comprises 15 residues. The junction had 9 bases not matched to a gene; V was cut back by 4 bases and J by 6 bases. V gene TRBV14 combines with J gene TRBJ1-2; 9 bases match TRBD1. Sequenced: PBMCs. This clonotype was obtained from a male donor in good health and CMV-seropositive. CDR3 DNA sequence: TGTGCCAGCAGCCTAACACGGACAGGGGTCGATGGCTACACCTTC. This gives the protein CASSLTRTGVDGYTF.